One and the same sample provided the 26 T cell receptor beta chains below, sequenced in a study of blood T cells in healthy people across ages. A second PCR of 7 to 11 cycles used a sample-barcoded 5' primer and a J-beta primer mix. TCRdb analysed the 5' RACE reads with MiXCR anew, one entry per CDR3 protein. Here the sample spans 750,000 to 950,000 distinct CDR3 sequences, 25% to 35% being singletons. Another study also made use of these data, one on T cells of mothers and their children.

The sample was blood. The receptors stem from a woman aged 40 to 55 in good health.

The CDR3, as DNA: TGTGCCGCACGGCCGCTTTGGACGGGTACAGATACGCAGTATTTT. Protein sequence: CAARPLWTGTDTQYF. This rearrangement joins TRBV10-3 to TRBJ2-3; no reliable D call. This CDR3 has 15 amino acids. Germline V gene lookup returns CDR1 ENHRY and CDR2 SYGVKD. V was cut by 11 bases and J by 3 bases, with 21 bases left in between.

J is TRBJ2-5 and V is TRBV25-1; D possibly corresponds to TRBD2 (6 bases). Near its end, the DNA agrees better with TRBJ2-7, so the J call may be wrong. The CDR3 has 16 amino acids. Looked up from germline, CDR1 is MGHDK and CDR2 is SYGVNS. CDR3 in amino acids: CASSSALGRGSYEQYF. The CDR3 DNA reads as TGTGCCAGCAGTAGTGCCCTTGGACGGGGGAGCTACGAGCAGTACTTC.

The CDR3 protein is CASSLVWQGQKNTEAFF. Written as DNA, the CDR3 is TGTGCCAGCAGCCTAGTGTGGCAAGGTCAGAAGAACACTGAAGCTTTCTTT. The gene calls are TRBV3-1 and TRBJ1-1; no definite D call. The CDR3 is made up of 17 amino acids. CDR1 and CDR2 (germline): LGHDT, YNNKEL (reference sequence). Trimming took off 4 bases at V and 1 base at J, with 19 bases between the two ends.

There are a few counts of this clonotype. V gene TRBV20-1 combines with J gene TRBJ2-1; 8 bases fit TRBD1. The CDR3 runs to 14 residues. The germline V gene encodes CDR1 DFQATT and CDR2 SNEGSKA (reference sequence). The J segment lost 7 bases and the V segment lost 0 bases, leaving 5 bases of the junction unmatched. The CDR3 spells CSARDPGGSNEQFF. The DNA of the CDR3 is TGCAGTGCTAGAGATCCAGGGGGCTCGAATGAGCAGTTCTTC.

V is TRBV19 and J is TRBJ2-7; a weak D match, TRBD2 (6 bases). Trimming left V 3 bases short and J 6 bases short, with 9 bases between. Germline V lookup: CDR1 LNHDA, CDR2 SQIVND (reference sequence). The CDR3 is 12 amino acids. In nucleotides, the CDR3 is TGTGCCAGTAGTATTGGAGGGGCCGAGCAGTACTTC. It specifies CASSIGGAEQYF.

In its sample, this clonotype was seen many times. The CDR3 DNA is TGTGCCAGCAGTGTGGTGGGACAGGGCTACGAGCAGTACTTC. Translated, it gives CASSVVGQGYEQYF. The chain couples TRBV12-3 or TRBV12-4 to TRBJ2-7; TRBD1 matches at 9 bases. The CDR3 runs to 14 residues. The J segment lost 3 bases and the V segment lost 5 bases, leaving 5 bases of the junction unmatched.

The genes are TRBV28 and TRBJ2-5; D tentatively reads TRBD1 or TRBD2 (6 bases each). Trimming left V 6 bases short and J 2 bases short, with 13 bases between. The CDR3 runs 14 residues. Germline V gene data show CDR1 as MDHEN and CDR2 as SYDVKM. DNA for the CDR3: TGTGCCAGCAGGGAGTGGGGGGCGCAAGAGACCCAGTACTTC. It codes for CASREWGAQETQYF. The full variable domain, its missing parts supplied by reference TRBV28 and TRBJ2-5, is DVKVTQSSRYLVKRTGEKVFLECVQDMDHENMFWYRQDPGLGLRLIYFSYDVKMKEKGDIPEGYSVSREKKERFSLILESASTNQTSMYLCASREWGAQETQYFGPGTRLLVL.

This clonotype was counted only a few times. This chain links TRBV7-2 with TRBJ1-6; D is unclear. Trimming shortened V by 5 bases and J by 7 bases, and 15 bases separated the two germline ends. The length of the CDR3 is 15 residues. Germline values: CDR1 SGHTA, CDR2 FQGNSA. For the CDR3, the DNA is TGTGCCAGCAGCCCCGGGTACCAGAACAATTCACCCCTCCACTTT. This translates into CASSPGYQNNSPLHF.

This clonotype was seen many times. The V call is TRBV4-1, the J call TRBJ2-7, with a possible D match to TRBD1 (6 bases). The germline V gene has CDR1 MGHRA and CDR2 YSYEKL. The CDR3 consists of 15 residues. V shed 3 bases and J shed 2 bases, with 14 bases lying between them. The CDR3 coding sequence is TGCGCCAGCAGCCAGGGTCGGACAGCCGCCTACGAGCAGTACTTC. It encodes CASSQGRTAAYEQYF.

V is TRBV7-9 and J is TRBJ1-2; tentatively, D is TRBD1 (5 bases). Trimming took off 6 bases at V and 3 bases at J, with 11 bases between the two ends. The CDR3 is made up of 13 amino acids. Per germline, CDR1 SEHNR and CDR2 FQNEAQ (reference sequence). The CDR3 spells CASRKDIDYGYTF. The CDR3 DNA sequence: TGTGCCAGCAGGAAGGACATCGACTATGGCTACACCTTC.

This clonotype was found a few times. This chain uses TRBV5-6 with TRBJ2-5, with D perhaps TRBD1 (6 bases). CDR3 size: 15 residues. The germline CDR1 and CDR2 sequences are SGHDT and YYEEEE. V shed 2 bases and J shed 5 bases, with 16 bases lying between them. CDR3: CASSFTQGWQETQYF. CDR3 nucleotides: TGTGCCAGCAGCTTTACTCAGGGGTGGCAGGAGACCCAGTACTTC.

This clonotype has at least ten counts. The genes are TRBV7-9 and TRBJ2-1, with 16 bases aligning to TRBD2. Germline loops: CDR1 SEHNR, CDR2 FQNEAQ (reference sequence). The V segment lost 5 bases and the J segment 0 bases; nucleotides outside the gene matches: 4. The CDR3 covers 18 residues. Written as DNA, the CDR3 is TGTGCCAGCAGCCCCGGGACTAGCGGGGGGGCCTCCTACAATGAGCAGTTCTTC. It yields the protein CASSPGTSGGASYNEQFF.

This clonotype was recorded many times. This chain links TRBV29-1 with TRBJ2-1; TRBD1 agrees at 9 bases. CDR1 and CDR2 from the germline V gene are SQVTM and ANQGSEA. After removal of 1 base from V and 3 bases from J, the junction contained 4 bases not matched to a gene. This CDR3 region has 15 residues. The CDR3 is CSVEGTGVNYNEQFF. CDR3 in DNA: TGCAGCGTTGAAGGGACAGGGGTAAACTACAATGAGCAGTTCTTC.

The CDR3 protein is CASCPGTGDSYGYTF. CDR3 DNA sequence: TGTGCCAGTTGCCCCGGGACAGGGGACTCCTATGGCTACACCTTC. The chain carries TRBV6-2 or TRBV6-3 and TRBJ1-2; 10 nucleotides match TRBD1. The CDR3 runs to 15 residues. After removal of 9 bases from V and 4 bases from J, the junction contained 11 bases not matched to a gene. The germline CDR1 and CDR2 sequences are MNHEY and SVGEGT.

This clonotype was observed many times. The chain has TRBV7-6 and TRBJ2-7, with TRBD1 matching over 11 bases. Germline V lookup: CDR1 SGHVS, CDR2 FNYEAQ. Trimming at V came to 0 bases and at J to 3 bases, leaving 1 base not matched to a gene. The CDR3 spans 15 residues. CDR3 nucleotide sequence: TGTGCCAGCAGCTTAGCGGGACAGGGGGGCTACGAGCAGTACTTC. The encoded protein is CASSLAGQGGYEQYF.

To note about this clonotype: The junction does not match germline at one end; this may be a read error. The chain couples TRBV27 to TRBJ2-4; 11 nucleotides agree with TRBD1. The J call may be incorrect, as the DNA end agrees better with TRBJ2-7. The CDR3 is 15 amino acids. Germline V gene sequence: CDR1 MNHEY, CDR2 SMNVEV (reference sequence). DNA of the CDR3: TGTGCCAGCAGTATATCCCGGGACAGGGGGTGCGAGCAGTACTTC. Protein: CASSISRDRGCEQYF.

The table lists this clonotype with a few counts. V is TRBV7-2 and J is TRBJ2-7; 8 bases align to TRBD2. The CDR3 is 16 amino acids. Germline V CDR1 and CDR2: SGHTA, FQGNSA. V lost 0 bases and J lost 2; bases outside the gene matches: 6. In nucleotides, the CDR3 is TGTGCCAGCAGCTTAGCGCCTGCGGGGGGCACCTACGAGCAGTACTTC. Amino acid sequence: CASSLAPAGGTYEQYF.

Only a few counts were recorded for this clonotype. The rearrangement links TRBV6-2 or TRBV6-3 to TRBJ1-1; tentatively, D is TRBD1 (6 bases). V lost 7 bases and J 0 bases, leaving 18 bases between the germline ends. Germline-derived CDR1 and CDR2 are MNHEY and SVGEGT. The CDR3 is 16 amino acids. The CDR3 DNA reads as TGTGCCAGCATTAAGCCCCCGGACAGCATGAACACTGAAGCTTTCTTT. Translating gives CASIKPPDSMNTEAFF.

The chain employs TRBV6-1 and TRBJ2-3; D tentatively fits TRBD1 or TRBD2 (5 bases each). Germline V gene lookup returns CDR1 MNHNS and CDR2 SASEGT. Trimming stripped 1 base from V and 3 bases from J, with 11 bases between. The CDR3 is 15 residues long. In nucleotides, the CDR3 is TGTGCCAGCAGTGAAGACGGGGCGCGGACAGATACGCAGTATTTT. Translated: CASSEDGARTDTQYF.

To note about this clonotype: A single base separates this from a much larger clone, so it may be a read error. This rearrangement joins TRBV9 to TRBJ2-3, with 8 nucleotides matching TRBD2. CDR1 is SGDLS and CDR2 is YYNGEE in the germline V gene. With V trimmed by 0 bases and J by 7 bases, 13 bases remained unmatched. This CDR3 spans 17 amino acids. CDR3 amino acids: CASSVEPGGGRSNTQYF. The CDR3 bases are TGTGCCAGCAGCGTAGAACCTGGCGGGGGGCGGAGCAATACGCAGTATTTT.

This clonotype was picked up one time. The J gene is TRBJ1-2, the V gene TRBV7-6; 10 positions match TRBD1. Germline V lookup: CDR1 SGHVS, CDR2 FNYEAQ. CDR3 size: 17 residues. V trimming: 0 bases; J trimming: 6 bases; junction bases outside the gene matches: 10. The CDR3 spells CASSLASGQGRSNGYTF. The CDR3 DNA sequence: TGTGCCAGCAGCTTAGCGTCGGGACAGGGGAGGAGTAATGGCTACACCTTC. The variable domain in full, with the rest retrieved from reference TRBV7-6 and TRBJ1-2, is GAGVSQSPRYKVTKRGQDVALRCDPISGHVSLYWYRQALGQGPEFLTYFNYEAQQDKSGLPNDRFSAERPEGSISTLTIQRTEQRDSAMYRCASSLASGQGRSNGYTFGSGTRLTVV.

This clonotype appeared a few times. The chain is built from TRBV20-1 and TRBJ1-1; TRBD1 is a possible D gene (5 bases). The CDR3 sequence is 14 residues long. Germline CDR1 is DFQATT and CDR2 is SNEGSKA (reference sequence). Trimming cost V 4 bases and J 0 bases, with 12 bases left between them. CDR3: CSATPLDMNTEAFF. The CDR3 region has the DNA TGCAGTGCTACCCCCTTGGACATGAACACTGAAGCTTTCTTT.

This clonotype was seen many times. The chain combines TRBV5-4 with TRBJ2-1; D not resolved. The germline V and J ends were trimmed by 4 bases and 3 bases, with 14 bases remaining between them. Per the germline V gene, CDR1 is SGHNT and CDR2 is YYREEE (reference sequence). The CDR3 is made up of 15 amino acids. The CDR3, as DNA: TGTGCCAGCAGCCCGTCGGGCAGCCACTACAATGAGCAGTTCTTC. Translated, it gives CASSPSGSHYNEQFF.

The chain employs TRBV12-3 or TRBV12-4 and TRBJ2-3; D possibly corresponds to TRBD1 (5 bases). The CDR3 covers 16 residues. Trimming shortened V by 8 bases and J by 2 bases, and 20 bases separated the two germline ends. CDR3 residues: CASGPRVGVYTDTQYF. The CDR3 nucleotides are TGTGCCAGCGGTCCCCGGGTAGGGGTATACACAGATACGCAGTATTTT.

The V and J genes are TRBV20-1 and TRBJ1-2; D remains ambiguous. Trimming took 4 bases from V and 8 from J, leaving 14 bases between them. From germline, CDR1 is DFQATT and CDR2 SNEGSKA (reference sequence). The CDR3 runs to 12 residues. The CDR3 region has the DNA TGCAGTGCTATAGAATCTGGGAGAGGCTACACCTTC. Protein product: CSAIESGRGYTF.

The chain employs TRBV2 and TRBJ2-3, with TRBD2 matching 11 bases. V shed 2 bases and J 3 bases; nucleotides not matched to a gene: 1. CDR1 and CDR2 (germline): SNHLY, FYNNEI. The CDR3 is 15 amino acids. The CDR3 DNA sequence: TGTGCCAGCAGTGAACGGACTAGCGGGACAGATACGCAGTATTTT. It yields the protein CASSERTSGTDTQYF.